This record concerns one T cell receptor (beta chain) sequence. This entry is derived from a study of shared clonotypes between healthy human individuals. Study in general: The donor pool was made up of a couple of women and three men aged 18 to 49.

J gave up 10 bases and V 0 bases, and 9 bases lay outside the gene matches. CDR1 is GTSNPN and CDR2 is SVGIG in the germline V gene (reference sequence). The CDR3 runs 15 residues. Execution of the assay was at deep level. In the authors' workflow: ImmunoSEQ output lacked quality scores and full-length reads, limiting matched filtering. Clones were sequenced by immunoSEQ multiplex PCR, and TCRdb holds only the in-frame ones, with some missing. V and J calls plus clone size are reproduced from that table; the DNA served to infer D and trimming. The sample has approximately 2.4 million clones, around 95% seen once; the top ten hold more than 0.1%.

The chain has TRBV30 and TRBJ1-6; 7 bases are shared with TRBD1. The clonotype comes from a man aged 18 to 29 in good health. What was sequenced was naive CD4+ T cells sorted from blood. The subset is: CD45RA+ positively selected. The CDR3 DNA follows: TGTGCCTGGAGTGTAGTTGGGACAGACCAATCACCCCTCCACTTT. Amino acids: CAWSVVGTDQSPLHF.